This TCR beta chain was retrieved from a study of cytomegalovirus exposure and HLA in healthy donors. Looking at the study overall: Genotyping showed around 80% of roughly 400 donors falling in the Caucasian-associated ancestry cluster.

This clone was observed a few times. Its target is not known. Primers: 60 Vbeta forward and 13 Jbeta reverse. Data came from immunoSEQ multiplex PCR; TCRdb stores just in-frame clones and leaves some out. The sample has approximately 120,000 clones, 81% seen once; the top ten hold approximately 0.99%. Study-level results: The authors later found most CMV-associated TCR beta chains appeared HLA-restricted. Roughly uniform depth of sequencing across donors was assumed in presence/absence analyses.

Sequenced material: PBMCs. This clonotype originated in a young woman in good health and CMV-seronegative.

CDR3 bases: TGTGCCAGCAGCACTGCGGGGTTCGCGGGAGGGACTGAGCAGTTCTTC. This encodes CASSTAGFAGGTEQFF. The V gene is TRBV7-8, the J gene TRBJ2-1, with 9 positions matching TRBD2. Unmatched junction bases numbered 14, after V lost 5 bases and J lost 9 bases. The germline gives CDR1 SGHVS, CDR2 FQNEAQ. CDR3 length: 16 residues.